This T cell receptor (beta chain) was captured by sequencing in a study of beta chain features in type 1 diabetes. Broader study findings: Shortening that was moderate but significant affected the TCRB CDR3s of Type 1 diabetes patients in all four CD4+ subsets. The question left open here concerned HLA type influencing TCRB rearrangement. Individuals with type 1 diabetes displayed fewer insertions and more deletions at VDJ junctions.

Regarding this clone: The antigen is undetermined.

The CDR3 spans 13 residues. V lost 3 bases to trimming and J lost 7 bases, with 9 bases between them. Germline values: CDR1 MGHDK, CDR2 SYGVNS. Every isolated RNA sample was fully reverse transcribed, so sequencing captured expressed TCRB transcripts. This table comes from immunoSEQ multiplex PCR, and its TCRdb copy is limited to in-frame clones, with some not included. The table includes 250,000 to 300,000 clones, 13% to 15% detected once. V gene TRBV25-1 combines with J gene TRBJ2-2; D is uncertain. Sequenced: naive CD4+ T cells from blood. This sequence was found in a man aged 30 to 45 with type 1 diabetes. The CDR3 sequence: CASSDTGYGELFF. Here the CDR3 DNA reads TGTGCCAGCAGTGATACGGGTTACGGGGAGCTGTTTTTT.